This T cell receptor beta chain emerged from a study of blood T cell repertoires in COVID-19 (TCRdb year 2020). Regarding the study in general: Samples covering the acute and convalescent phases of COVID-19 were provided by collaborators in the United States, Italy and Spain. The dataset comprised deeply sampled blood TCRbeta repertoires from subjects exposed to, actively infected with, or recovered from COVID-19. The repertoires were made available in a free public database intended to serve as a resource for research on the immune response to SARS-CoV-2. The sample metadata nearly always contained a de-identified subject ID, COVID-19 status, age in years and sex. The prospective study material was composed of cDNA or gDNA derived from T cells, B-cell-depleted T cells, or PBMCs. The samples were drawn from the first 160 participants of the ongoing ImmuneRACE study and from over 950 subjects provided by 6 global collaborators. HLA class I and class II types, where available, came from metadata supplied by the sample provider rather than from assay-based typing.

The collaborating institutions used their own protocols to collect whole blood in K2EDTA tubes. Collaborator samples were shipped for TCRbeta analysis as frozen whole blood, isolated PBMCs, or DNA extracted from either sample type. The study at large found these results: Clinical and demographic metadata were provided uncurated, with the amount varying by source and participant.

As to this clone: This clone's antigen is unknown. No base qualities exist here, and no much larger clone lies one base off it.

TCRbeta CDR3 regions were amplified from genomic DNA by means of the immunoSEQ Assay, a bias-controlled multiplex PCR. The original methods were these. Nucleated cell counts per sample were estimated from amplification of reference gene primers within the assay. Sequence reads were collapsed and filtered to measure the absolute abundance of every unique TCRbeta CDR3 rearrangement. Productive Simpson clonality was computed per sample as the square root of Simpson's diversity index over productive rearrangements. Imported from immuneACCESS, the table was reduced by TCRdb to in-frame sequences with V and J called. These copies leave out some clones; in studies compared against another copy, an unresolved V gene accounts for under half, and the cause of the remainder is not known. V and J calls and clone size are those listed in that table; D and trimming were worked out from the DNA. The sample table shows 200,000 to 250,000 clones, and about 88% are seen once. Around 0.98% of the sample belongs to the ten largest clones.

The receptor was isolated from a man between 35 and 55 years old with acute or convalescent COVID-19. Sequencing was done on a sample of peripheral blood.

CDR3 loop: CASSPGTAGSGNTIYF. The DNA sequence is as follows: TGTGCCAGCTCACCAGGGACAGCCGGATCTGGAAACACCATATATTTT. The sequence joins TRBV18 to TRBJ1-3, with 7 junctional bases fitting TRBD1. The germline V end is reduced by 2 bases and the J end by 1 base; junction bases left unmatched: 5. The CDR3 covers 16 residues, taking in both the cysteine and the phenylalanine. The read is trimmed to its CDR3 DNA, 48 bases read in frame from base 1. According to the germline V gene, CDR1 reads KGHSH and CDR2 reads LQKENI.